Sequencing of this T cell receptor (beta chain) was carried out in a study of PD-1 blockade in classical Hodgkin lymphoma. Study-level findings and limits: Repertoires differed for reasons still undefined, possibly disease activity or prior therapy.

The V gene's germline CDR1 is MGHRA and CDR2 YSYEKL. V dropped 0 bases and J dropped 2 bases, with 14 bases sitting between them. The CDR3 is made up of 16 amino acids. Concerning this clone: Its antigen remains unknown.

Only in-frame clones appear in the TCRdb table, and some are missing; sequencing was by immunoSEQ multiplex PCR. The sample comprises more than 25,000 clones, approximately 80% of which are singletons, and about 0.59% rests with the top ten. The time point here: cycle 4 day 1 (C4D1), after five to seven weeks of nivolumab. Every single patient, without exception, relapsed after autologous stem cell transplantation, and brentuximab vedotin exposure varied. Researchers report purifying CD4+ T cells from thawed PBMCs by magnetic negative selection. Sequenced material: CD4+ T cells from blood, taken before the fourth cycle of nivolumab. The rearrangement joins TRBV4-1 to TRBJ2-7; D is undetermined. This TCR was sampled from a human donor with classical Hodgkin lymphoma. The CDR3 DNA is TGCGCCAGCAGCCAAGATCAGGCAGCCAGAACCTACGAGCAGTACTTC. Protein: CASSQDQAARTYEQYF.